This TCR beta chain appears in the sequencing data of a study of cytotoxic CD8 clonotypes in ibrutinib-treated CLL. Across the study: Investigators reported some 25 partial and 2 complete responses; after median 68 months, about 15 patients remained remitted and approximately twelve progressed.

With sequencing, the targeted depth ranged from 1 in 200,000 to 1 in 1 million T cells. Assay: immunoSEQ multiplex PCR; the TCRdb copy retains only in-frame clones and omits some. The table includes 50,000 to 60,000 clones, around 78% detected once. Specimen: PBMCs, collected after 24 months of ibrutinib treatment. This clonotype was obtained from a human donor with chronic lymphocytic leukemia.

The DNA of the CDR3 is TGTGCCAGTACCATAGCGGGAGTAGGTATGGGGAACACCGGGGAGCTGTTTTTT. Its protein is CASTIAGVGMGNTGELFF. The chain joins TRBV19 to TRBJ2-2; TRBD2 matches 9 bases. This CDR3 is built from 18 residues. After removal of 7 bases from V and 1 base from J, the junction contained 13 bases not matched to a gene. Per germline, CDR1 LNHDA and CDR2 SQIVND (reference sequence).